This passage covers 2 T cell receptor beta chains from one sample sequenced in a study of T cell clonality in common variable immunodeficiency. TCRdb keeps only in-frame clones here, not all; method: immunoSEQ multiplex PCR. This sample shows about 47,000 clones and no singletons; roughly 6% rests with the ten largest. Sequencing was done on a sample of peripheral blood mononuclear cells. The receptors were gathered from a person aged 18 to 75 in good health.

This clone was recorded many times. CDR3: CATTQNLGNEKLFF. CDR3 DNA, as far as it was read: TGTGCCACCACCCAGAACCTGGGCAATGAAAAG. The chain uses TRBV19 and TRBJ2-2, with D uncertain. The read finishes 3 residues shy of the CDR3 end, and the germline J gene is used to complete it. Germline V gene sequence: CDR1 LNHDA, CDR2 SQIVND (reference sequence). The CDR3 is made up of 14 amino acids.

In this sample, this clone turned up many times. The read comes to an end 3 residues before the CDR3 does, leaving the germline J gene to fill in the end. The chain links TRBV30 to TRBJ2-7, with 8 bases fitting TRBD1. The CDR3 extends over 12 amino acids. The trim removed 6 bases at V and 6 bases at J, leaving 7 bases unmatched. Per germline, CDR1 GTSNPN and CDR2 SVGIG (reference sequence). The CDR3 bases that were read are TGTGCCTGCCTGGACAGGGTCCCCGAG. It specifies CACLDRVPE. The entire CDR3 reads CACLDRVPEQYF. Variable domain in full (rest from reference TRBV30 and TRBJ2-7): SQTIHQWPATLVQPVGSPLSLECTVEGTSNPNLYWYRQAAGRGLQLLFYSVGIGQISSEVPQNLSASRPQDRQFILSSKKLLLSDSGFYLCACLDRVPEQYFGPGTRLTVT.